Listed below are T cell receptor beta chains from one sample, sequenced in a study of a mutant IDH1 vaccine in newly diagnosed glioma. Using immunoSEQ multiplex PCR, the repertoire was profiled, and TCRdb retains in-frame clones only, with some absent. The sample lists about 98,000 clones; around 90% were seen once. Here the sequenced sample was PBMCs, taken from a glioma patient treated with radiotherapy, temozolomide or both. The receptors were sampled from a woman aged 45 to 65 with glioma. Each CDR3 is given with its conserved first and last residue. The order of the fields is J gene, clone size, V gene, D gene, CDR3 protein, CDR3 DNA. A D gene is named only where the DNA matches it firmly. Only part of the rows carry a size: once, few, many, or a class if the clone is expanded.

>TRBJ1-4|.|TRBV10-3|.
CAISESTVEKLFF
TGTGCCATCAGTGAGTCGACTGTGGAAAAACTGTTTTTT
>TRBJ1-5|.|TRBV11-3|.
CASSLIPPRRQPQHF
TGTGCCAGCAGCTTAATCCCCCCTAGGCGACAGCCCCAGCATTTT
>TRBJ2-1|once|TRBV7-2|.
CASSLKSYNEQFF
TGTGCCAGCAGCCTGAAATCCTACAATGAGCAGTTCTTC
>TRBJ1-1|.|TRBV7-9|.
CASSLGQPWTEAFF
TGTGCCAGCAGCTTAGGGCAGCCGTGGACTGAAGCTTTCTTT
>TRBJ2-3|.|TRBV10-3|.
CASLSTDTQYF
TGTGCCTCTCTGAGCACAGATACGCAGTATTTT
>TRBJ2-3|.|TRBV5-8|.
CASSELSGVDTQYF
TGTGCCAGCAGCGAATTGTCTGGGGTAGATACGCAGTATTTT
>TRBJ2-7|.|TRBV20-1|.
CSALSYEQYF
TGCAGTGCCCTTTCCTACGAGCAGTACTTC
>TRBJ1-2|.|TRBV2|.
CASSPSQFWDYGYTF
TGTGCCAGCAGTCCAAGTCAGTTTTGGGACTATGGCTACACCTTC
>TRBJ1-1|.|TRBV2|.
CASSETRAFF
TGTGCCAGCAGTGAAACGAGGGCTTTCTTT
>TRBJ2-1|.|TRBV19|TRBD2
CASSIGTSGRTYNEQFF
TGTGCCAGTAGTATCGGTACTAGCGGGAGAACTTACAATGAGCAGTTCTTC
>TRBJ2-2|.|TRBV27|TRBD2
CASSSGLAGGDTGELFF
TGTGCCAGCAGTTCGGGACTAGCGGGAGGAGACACCGGGGAGCTGTTTTTT
>TRBJ1-1|.|TRBV7-9|.
CASSSQSSDTEAFF
TGTGCCAGCAGCTCACAGTCCTCCGACACTGAAGCTTTCTTT
>TRBJ1-4|.|TRBV27|.
CASSFDRSNEKLFF
TGTGCCAGCAGTTTCGACAGATCTAATGAAAAACTGTTTTTT
>TRBJ1-5|.|TRBV23-1|.
CASSPTTPSGNQPQHF
TGCGCCAGCAGTCCTACAACACCCTCGGGGAATCAGCCCCAGCATTTT
>TRBJ2-7|.|TRBV5-6|TRBD2
CASSCPLAGGLNEQYF
TGTGCCAGCAGCTGCCCACTAGCGGGAGGGCTTAACGAGCAGTACTTC
>TRBJ2-3|.|TRBV4-1|.
CASSQDTAVNTDTQYF
TGCGCCAGCAGCCAAGATACAGCGGTAAACACAGATACGCAGTATTTT
>TRBJ1-1|.|TRBV7-9|.
CASSFDNGEAFF
TGTGCCAGCAGCTTCGACAACGGAGAAGCTTTCTTT
>TRBJ2-1|.|TRBV7-9|.
CASSLAGFNNEQFF
TGTGCCAGCAGCTTAGCGGGATTCAACAATGAGCAGTTCTTC
>TRBJ2-7|.|TRBV7-6|.
CASSSRSAGEQYF
TGTGCCAGCAGCTCTCGTAGCGCGGGAGAGCAGTACTTC
>TRBJ2-3|.|TRBV5-1|.
CASSLGDTQYF
TGCGCCAGCAGCTTAGGAGATACGCAGTATTTT
>TRBJ2-1|few|TRBV5-4|TRBD2
CASSLGHSGRIYNEQFF
TGTGCCAGCAGCTTGGGGCACAGCGGGAGGATCTACAATGAGCAGTTCTTC
>TRBJ2-1|.|TRBV7-8|TRBD2
CASRTLAAGNNEQFF
TGTGCCAGCAGAACTCTAGCGGCGGGAAACAATGAGCAGTTCTTC
>TRBJ2-1|.|TRBV19|.
CASSIVFGKYNEQFF
TGTGCCAGTAGTATAGTGTTCGGGAAATACAATGAGCAGTTCTTC
>TRBJ2-2|.|TRBV2|TRBD2
CASSVLAGVDGELFF
TGTGCCAGCAGTGTACTAGCGGGAGTGGACGGGGAGCTGTTTTTT
>TRBJ2-7|once|TRBV14|.
CASSQDWGTAASEQYF
TGTGCCAGCAGCCAAGATTGGGGGACCGCTGCCAGCGAGCAGTACTTC
>TRBJ1-5|.|TRBV5-6|TRBD1
CASSLGGGDTQPQHF
TGTGCCAGCAGCTTGGGAGGGGGCGATACTCAGCCCCAGCATTTT
>TRBJ2-7|once|TRBV12-5|.
CASGLDEQYF
TGTGCTAGTGGTTTGGACGAGCAGTACTTC
>TRBJ1-1|few|TRBV27|TRBD1
CASSLSRTGDTEAFF
TGTGCCAGCAGTTTATCCCGGACAGGGGACACTGAAGCTTTCTTT
>TRBJ2-1|.|TRBV5-1|.
CASSSPRGTWYNEQFF
TGCGCCAGCAGCTCGCCTCGAGGGACGTGGTACAATGAGCAGTTCTTC
>TRBJ1-1|once|TRBV28|.
CASSFNGGGTEAFF
TGTGCCAGCAGTTTCAACGGTGGGGGCACTGAAGCTTTCTTT
>TRBJ1-2|.|TRBV15|.
CATMTWDKADYGYTF
TGTGCCACCATGACCTGGGACAAAGCCGACTATGGCTACACCTTC
>TRBJ1-3|.|TRBV18|.
CTSSPRDPGNTIYF
TGTACCAGCTCCCCTCGGGACCCTGGAAACACCATATATTTT
>TRBJ2-3|.|TRBV7-8|.
CASSLEVGSADTQYF
TGTGCCAGCAGCCTAGAGGTGGGGTCCGCAGATACGCAGTATTTT
>TRBJ2-5|.|TRBV5-1|TRBD1
CASTPRGLQETQYF
TGCGCCAGCACCCCGAGGGGGCTTCAAGAGACCCAGTACTTC
>TRBJ1-3|.|TRBV28|TRBD1
CASRTGGPGGNTIYF
TGTGCCAGCAGAACAGGGGGCCCGGGTGGAAACACCATATATTTT
>TRBJ2-7|once|TRBV6-6|.
CASGNSYEQYF
TGTGCCAGCGGAAACTCCTACGAGCAGTACTTC
>TRBJ2-3|.|TRBV6-5|TRBD2
CASSFWTSGTDTQYF
TGTGCCAGCAGTTTCTGGACTAGCGGCACAGATACGCAGTATTTT
>TRBJ1-2|once|TRBV28|.
CASSSTGYTF
TGTGCCAGCAGTTCCACGGGCTACACCTTC
>TRBJ2-3|.|TRBV6-5|TRBD1
CASSYSTGWATQYF
TGTGCCAGCAGTTACTCGACAGGGTGGGCTACGCAGTATTTT
>TRBJ2-1|.|TRBV27|.
CASSNWQRGNEQFF
TGTGCCAGCAGTAATTGGCAGCGAGGGAATGAGCAGTTCTTC
>TRBJ1-5|.|TRBV2|TRBD1
CASSPGQGGRQPQHF
TGTGCCAGCAGTCCCGGACAGGGGGGTCGTCAGCCCCAGCATTTT
>TRBJ2-1|.|TRBV5-1|TRBD2
CASSSGTSGTGENEQFF
TGCGCCAGCAGCTCTGGGACTAGCGGGACGGGGGAGAATGAGCAGTTCTTC
>TRBJ2-1|.|TRBV9|TRBD2
CASSVRAGGAYNEQFF
TGTGCCAGCAGCGTCAGAGCGGGAGGTGCCTACAATGAGCAGTTCTTC
>TRBJ2-7|.|TRBV19|TRBD1
CASSRTGAADYEQYF
TGTGCCAGTAGTCGAACAGGGGCAGCAGACTACGAGCAGTACTTC
>TRBJ2-2|once|TRBV7-3|.
CASSLQHASAGELFF
TGTGCCAGCAGTCTACAGCACGCATCGGCCGGGGAGCTGTTTTTT
>TRBJ1-3|.|TRBV28|.
CASSLLPSSLGNTIYF
TGTGCCAGCAGTTTATTACCCTCAAGCCTCGGAAACACCATATATTTT
>TRBJ1-4|.|TRBV7-8|.
CASTHSPTRPQGEKLFF
TGTGCCAGCACCCATAGCCCTACAAGGCCTCAAGGTGAAAAACTGTTTTTT
>TRBJ1-2|.|TRBV5-3|.
CARSRYGVYGYTF
TGTGCCAGAAGCCGGTATGGAGTTTATGGCTACACCTTC
>TRBJ1-2|.|TRBV4-2|.
CASSQAGGETNYGYTF
TGTGCCAGCAGCCAAGCCGGAGGGGAAACTAACTATGGCTACACCTTC
>TRBJ2-7|.|TRBV6-5|.
CASSESPGSYEQYF
TGTGCCAGCAGTGAATCTCCCGGATCCTACGAGCAGTACTTC
>TRBJ1-3|.|TRBV7-8|.
CASSPQHHDYSGNTIYF
TGTGCCAGCAGCCCCCAACACCACGATTACTCTGGAAACACCATATATTTT
>TRBJ2-3|.|TRBV2|TRBD2
CASTQGAGREDTQYF
TGTGCCAGCACCCAAGGGGCAGGGAGGGAAGATACGCAGTATTTT
>TRBJ2-1|.|TRBV6-6|.
CASNRLVDEQFF
TGTGCCAGCAACAGACTAGTCGATGAGCAGTTCTTC